This TCR beta chain was captured in a study of cytomegalovirus exposure and HLA in healthy donors. Broader study findings: Researchers catalogued about 160 TCR beta chains as cytomegalovirus-associated.

Primers for the PCR totalled 60 Vbeta and 13 Jbeta. Sequencing was performed with immunoSEQ multiplex PCR; in TCRdb, only in-frame clones are kept and a portion is missing. The sample has around 160,000 clones; over 65% are singletons. The table lists this clone with a few counts. Its antigen is currently unknown. From germline, CDR1 is SGHRS and CDR2 YFSETQ. This CDR3 is 14 amino acids long. The germline V and J ends were trimmed by 0 bases and 1 base, with 7 bases remaining between them. Sequencing was performed on PBMCs. The sequence came from a young man in good health and CMV-seropositive. The rearrangement links TRBV5-1 to TRBJ1-2; D is unclear. The CDR3 protein is CASSLDDNNYGYTF. CDR3 DNA sequence: TGCGCCAGCAGCTTGGATGACAATAACTATGGCTACACCTTC.